Listed below are T cell receptor beta chains from one sample, sequenced in a study of blood T cell repertoires in COVID-19. TCRdb's table, derived via immunoSEQ multiplex PCR, lists solely in-frame clones and lacks some. The sample records roughly 260,000 clones, around 89% being singletons. The specimen sequenced was peripheral blood. These receptors came from a middle-aged woman with acute or convalescent COVID-19. Each CDR3 is given with its conserved first and last residue. D genes are given only for firm matches. Clone sizes are given selectively: once, few, many, or a class where the clone is expanded.

NA,TRBV7-9,14,TRBJ1-1,NA,CASSVRGRDTEAFF,TGTGCCAGCAGTGTTCGAGGCAGGGACACTGAAGCTTTCTTT
NA,TRBV12-3/TRBV12-4,13,TRBJ1-3,NA,CASGGDAGNTIYF,TGTGCCAGCGGGGGGGATGCTGGAAACACCATATATTTT
NA,TRBV6-5,14,TRBJ2-5,NA,CASRARALQETQYF,TGTGCCAGCAGGGCCAGGGCACTTCAAGAGACCCAGTACTTC
once,TRBV2,15,TRBJ1-1,NA,CASRTGTLVNTEAFF,TGTGCCAGCAGGACAGGTACATTGGTGAACACTGAAGCTTTCTTT
once,TRBV5-1,14,TRBJ1-1,NA,CASSPLTVNTEAFF,TGCGCCAGCAGCCCTTTGACAGTGAACACTGAAGCTTTCTTT
NA,TRBV15,15,TRBJ2-3,NA,CATSGRLPVTDTQYF,TGTGCCACCAGCGGCCGACTCCCTGTCACAGATACGCAGTATTTT
NA,TRBV27,13,TRBJ1-4,NA,CATGSNGNEKLFF,TGTGCCACCGGTAGCAACGGTAATGAAAAACTGTTTTTT
NA,TRBV27,16,TRBJ2-3,NA,CASSLLRSRGTDTQYF,TGTGCCAGCAGTCTCCTGCGGAGCAGGGGCACAGATACGCAGTATTTT
NA,TRBV14,14,TRBJ1-6,NA,CASSREESNSPLHF,TGTGCCAGCAGCCGAGAGGAGAGTAATTCACCCCTCCACTTT
NA,TRBV12-5,15,TRBJ2-5,TRBD2,CASGLLAGGQETQYF,TGTGCTAGTGGTTTATTAGCGGGAGGACAAGAGACCCAGTACTTC
NA,TRBV29-1,13,TRBJ1-1,NA,CSAQRGTNTEAFF,TGCAGCGCTCAAAGGGGGACGAACACTGAAGCTTTCTTT
NA,TRBV19,13,TRBJ1-2,NA,CASSIQQGSGYTF,TGTGCCAGTAGTATCCAACAGGGTTCTGGCTACACCTTC
NA,TRBV3-1/TRBV3-2,13,TRBJ1-2,TRBD1,CASSHRTGNGYTF,TGTGCCAGCAGCCACCGGACAGGGAATGGCTACACCTTC
NA,TRBV19,15,TRBJ1-5,NA,CASSILGTPNQPQHF,TGTGCCAGTAGTATACTCGGGACACCTAATCAGCCCCAGCATTTT
NA,TRBV7-2,14,TRBJ2-1,TRBD1,CASSFGTAANEQFF,TGTGCCAGCAGCTTCGGGACAGCGGCTAATGAGCAGTTCTTC
NA,TRBV30,15,TRBJ1-4,NA,CAWSVTRGFGEKLFF,TGTGCCTGGAGTGTAACACGGGGGTTTGGGGAAAAACTGTTTTTT
NA,TRBV7-3,13,TRBJ2-2,NA,CASSLAFTGELFF,TGTGCCAGCAGCTTGGCTTTCACCGGGGAGCTGTTTTTT
few,TRBV19,15,TRBJ1-5,TRBD1,CASSPQTGTSQPQHF,TGTGCCAGTAGTCCTCAGACAGGGACGAGTCAGCCCCAGCATTTT
NA,TRBV11-2,13,TRBJ1-2,NA,CASSPTGNYGYTF,TGTGCCAGCAGCCCGACGGGGAACTATGGCTACACCTTC
NA,TRBV23-1,17,TRBJ1-3,NA,CASSQSEVVRFGNTIYF,TGCGCCAGCAGTCAATCGGAGGTGGTCAGGTTTGGAAACACCATATATTTT
NA,TRBV6-1,16,TRBJ1-4,TRBD1,CASSDRGPATNEKLFF,TGTGCCAGCAGTGACAGGGGGCCGGCAACTAATGAAAAACTGTTTTTT
NA,TRBV5-6,16,TRBJ1-1,TRBD1,CASSLPGQGPNTEAFF,TGTGCCAGCAGCCTCCCGGGACAGGGACCCAACACTGAAGCTTTCTTT
NA,TRBV6-1,16,TRBJ2-1,TRBD2,CASSVLSGGTYNEQFF,TGTGCCAGCAGTGTACTGAGCGGGGGGACCTACAATGAGCAGTTCTTC
NA,TRBV27,16,TRBJ1-2,NA,CASSSVNPPANYGYTF,TGTGCCAGCAGTTCCGTTAACCCTCCCGCTAACTATGGCTATACCTTC
once,TRBV5-5,15,TRBJ1-4,NA,CASSYDSATNEKLFF,TGTGCCAGCAGCTACGACAGTGCAACTAATGAAAAACTGTTTTTT
NA,TRBV6-5,15,TRBJ2-1,TRBD1,CASRARDRVVNEQFF,TGTGCCAGCAGGGCTAGGGACAGGGTAGTCAATGAGCAGTTCTTC
NA,TRBV18,16,TRBJ1-3,TRBD1,CASSPGQGAGGNTIYF,TGTGCCAGCTCACCAGGACAGGGGGCTGGTGGAAACACCATATATTTT
once,TRBV2,16,TRBJ2-3,TRBD2,CASSDEKRGGGDTQYF,TGTGCCAGCAGTGATGAAAAGCGGGGGGGTGGAGATACGCAGTATTTT
NA,TRBV5-4,17,TRBJ2-3,NA,CASSLYTGATDTDTQYF,TGTGCCAGCAGCTTGTACACAGGTGCCACGGACACAGATACGCAGTATTTT
NA,TRBV9,10,TRBJ1-1,NA,CATGSTEAFF,TGTGCCACAGGCAGCACTGAAGCTTTCTTT
NA,TRBV6-5,13,TRBJ1-2,NA,CASSYRGRGGYTF,TGTGCCAGCAGTTACCGGGGGAGAGGGGGCTACACCTTC
NA,TRBV10-3,14,TRBJ1-5,NA,CAISESGGGEPQHF,TGTGCCATCAGTGAGTCTGGGGGCGGTGAGCCCCAGCATTTT
NA,TRBV19,16,TRBJ1-3,NA,CASRPPGAYSGNTIYF,TGTGCCAGTAGACCCCCTGGGGCATACTCTGGAAACACCATATATTTT
once,TRBV11-2,13,TRBJ1-2,NA,CASSLTQNYGYTF,TGTGCCAGCAGCTTAACACAGAACTATGGCTACACCTTC
NA,TRBV5-4,15,TRBJ2-5,NA,CASSLNRGRGETQYF,TGTGCCAGCAGTCTGAATCGGGGGAGAGGCGAGACCCAGTACTTC
NA,TRBV30,14,TRBJ1-1,NA,CAWSSGPIATEAFF,TGTGCCTGGAGCTCAGGCCCGATCGCCACTGAAGCTTTCTTT
NA,TRBV7-2,16,TRBJ1-3,NA,CASSLVGGFSGNTIYF,TGTGCCAGCAGCTTAGTTGGGGGGTTCTCTGGAAACACCATATATTTT
NA,TRBV29-1,12,TRBJ1-1,NA,CSGSWMNTEAFF,TGCAGCGGGAGCTGGATGAACACTGAAGCTTTCTTT
NA,TRBV5-1,14,TRBJ2-1,TRBD2,CASSFTAGVNEQFF,TGCGCCAGCAGCTTTACAGCGGGGGTCAATGAGCAGTTCTTC
NA,TRBV19,13,TRBJ1-5,TRBD1,CASHRGPNQPQHF,TGTGCCAGCCACAGGGGACCTAATCAGCCCCAGCATTTT
NA,TRBV11-2,13,TRBJ1-2,NA,CASSLAGRGVDTF,TGTGCCAGCAGCTTAGCCGGGCGGGGGGTGGACACCTTC